This T cell receptor (beta chain) was recorded in a study of blood T cell repertoires in COVID-19. Study as a whole: Samples of COVID-19 (acute and convalescent) were obtained from the United States, Italy and Spain.

Produced via immunoSEQ multiplex PCR; TCRdb's table is partial and in-frame only. The sample lists approximately 97,000 clones, approximately 86% seen once, with approximately 18% in the top ten. What was sequenced was peripheral blood. The TCR was taken from a woman of 80 years or more with acute or convalescent COVID-19.

The CDR3 sequence is CASTDGGGYEQYF. The CDR3 DNA reads TGTGCCAGCACTGACGGGGGGGGCTACGAGCAGTACTTC. The rearrangement uses TRBV28 and TRBJ2-7; 8 bases match TRBD2. V lost 7 bases and J lost 3; bases outside the gene matches: 5. Germline assignment: CDR1 MDHEN and CDR2 SYDVKM. The CDR3 runs 13 residues.